This TCR beta chain was identified during a study of cytomegalovirus exposure and HLA in healthy donors. Whereas donors were nominally healthy upon sampling, unrecorded immune exposures were probable. In the PCR, 60 Vbeta and 13 Jbeta primers were used. Produced via immunoSEQ multiplex PCR; TCRdb's table is partial and in-frame only. The sample includes more than 95,000 clones, approximately 64% seen only once; the top ten take around 3.5%. Comment on this clone: What it binds is not known.

Study-level results: Within an earlier analysis, most TCR beta V segments proved productive either about 90% or about 30% of the time. Sequencing probably produced one cluster of sequence variants that were highly shared.

Trimming at V came to 6 bases and at J to 5 bases, leaving 6 bases not matched to a gene. The CDR3 is 12 amino acids. The germline CDR1 and CDR2 sequences are SQVTM and ANQGSEA. This chain uses TRBV29-1 with TRBJ1-1; 7 nucleotides match TRBD1. The TCR was taken from a man in his fifties or sixties in good health and CMV-seronegative. Input material: PBMCs. In DNA form, the CDR3 reads TGCAGCGTAAGGGACAGCGAGACTGAAGCTTTCTTT. This gives the protein CSVRDSETEAFF.